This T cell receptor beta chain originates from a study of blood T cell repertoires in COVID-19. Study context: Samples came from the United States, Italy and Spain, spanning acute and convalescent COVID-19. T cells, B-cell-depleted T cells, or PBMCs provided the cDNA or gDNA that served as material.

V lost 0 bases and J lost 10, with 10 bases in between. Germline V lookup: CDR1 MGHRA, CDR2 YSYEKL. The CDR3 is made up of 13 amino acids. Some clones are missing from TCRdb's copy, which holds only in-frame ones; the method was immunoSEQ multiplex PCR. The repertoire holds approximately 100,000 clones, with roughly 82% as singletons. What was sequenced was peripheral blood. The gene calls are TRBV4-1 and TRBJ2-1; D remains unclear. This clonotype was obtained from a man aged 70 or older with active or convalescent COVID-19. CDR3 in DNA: TGCGCCAGCAGCCAAGATTTGAGGCTGGAGCAGTTCTTC. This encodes CASSQDLRLEQFF.